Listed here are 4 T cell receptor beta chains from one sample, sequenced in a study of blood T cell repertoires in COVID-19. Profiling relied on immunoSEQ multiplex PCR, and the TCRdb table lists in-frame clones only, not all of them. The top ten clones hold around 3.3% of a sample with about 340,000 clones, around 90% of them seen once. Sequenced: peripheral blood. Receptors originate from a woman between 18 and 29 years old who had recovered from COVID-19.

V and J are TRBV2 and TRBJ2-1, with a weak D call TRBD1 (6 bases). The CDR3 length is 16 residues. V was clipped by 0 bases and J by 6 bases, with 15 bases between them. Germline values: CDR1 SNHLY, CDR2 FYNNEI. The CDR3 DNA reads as TGTGCCAGCAGTGAAGCGCAGCTACCAGGGGTCAATGAGCAGTTCTTC. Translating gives CASSEAQLPGVNEQFF. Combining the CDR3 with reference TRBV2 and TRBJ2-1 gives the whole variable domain EPEVTQTPSHQVTQMGQEVILRCVPISNHLYFYWYRQILGQKVEFLVSFYNNEISEKSEIFDDQFSVERPDGSNFTLKIRSTKLEDSAMYFCASSEAQLPGVNEQFFGPGTRLTVL.

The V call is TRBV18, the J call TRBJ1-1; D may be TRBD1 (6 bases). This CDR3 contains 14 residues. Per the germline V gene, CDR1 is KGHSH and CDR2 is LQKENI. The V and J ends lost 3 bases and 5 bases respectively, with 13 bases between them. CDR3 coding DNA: TGTGCCAGCTCACCGCAACAGGGTGGAACTGAAGCTTTCTTT. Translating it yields CASSPQQGGTEAFF.

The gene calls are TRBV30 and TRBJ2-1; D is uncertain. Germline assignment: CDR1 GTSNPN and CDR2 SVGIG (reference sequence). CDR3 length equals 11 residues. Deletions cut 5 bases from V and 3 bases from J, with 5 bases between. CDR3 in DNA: TGTGCCTGGGACAACTACAATGAGCAGTTCTTC. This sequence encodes CAWDNYNEQFF. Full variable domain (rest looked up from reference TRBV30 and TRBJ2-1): SQTIHQWPATLVQPVGSPLSLECTVEGTSNPNLYWYRQAAGRGLQLLFYSVGIGQISSEVPQNLSASRPQDRQFILSSKKLLLSDSGFYLCAWDNYNEQFFGPGTRLTVL.

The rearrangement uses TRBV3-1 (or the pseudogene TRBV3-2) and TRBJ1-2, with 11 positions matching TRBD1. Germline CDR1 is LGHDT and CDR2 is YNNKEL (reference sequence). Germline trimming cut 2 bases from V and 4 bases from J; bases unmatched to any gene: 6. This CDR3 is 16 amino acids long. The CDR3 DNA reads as TGTGCCAGCAGCCAATTTGGGGACAGGGGGTCCTATGGCTACACCTTC. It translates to CASSQFGDRGSYGYTF.